The 4 T cell receptor beta chains in this list originate from one sample, sequenced in a study of post-analysis software for immune sequencing data. Unique molecular identifiers tagged the TCR beta cDNA libraries. TCRdb reprocessed the PCR reads via MiXCR and lists one record per CDR3 protein. Of more than 500,000 distinct CDR3 sequences in the sample, 34% were seen once. Study conclusions and caveats: Included in a set of a handful of TRBV segments more frequent in patients than controls were TRBV5-6, TRBV5-1 and TRBV20-1.

For these receptors, no antigen is known. Sequences were obtained from blood. The receptors come from a girl under 18 with multiple sclerosis.

J is TRBJ2-3 and V is TRBV11-2; TRBD2 is a possible D gene (6 bases). The CDR3 contains 17 residues. Germline V lookup: CDR1 SGHAT, CDR2 FQNNGV. V lost 1 base to trimming and J lost 0 bases, with 14 bases between them. The CDR3 protein is CASSLGKGGTSTDTQYF. In nucleotides, the CDR3 is TGTGCCAGCAGCTTAGGAAAGGGCGGGACCAGCACAGATACGCAGTATTTT.

This clonotype was detected ten times or more. The V and J genes are TRBV6-5 and TRBJ2-4, with D possibly TRBD2 on 6 matching bases. The CDR3 loop spans 12 amino acids. V lost 6 bases and J 8 bases, leaving 11 bases between the germline ends. Germline CDR1 reads MNHEY; CDR2 reads SVGAGI. The CDR3 loop is CASSPGGDIQYF. For the CDR3, the DNA is TGTGCCAGCAGCCCTGGAGGGGACATTCAGTACTTC.

V is TRBV4-1 and J is TRBJ2-3; 12 nucleotides agree with TRBD1. J lost 13 bases, V lost 6 bases, and 11 bases had no gene match. Germline CDR1 is MGHRA and CDR2 is YSYEKL. The CDR3 runs 14 residues. CDR3 DNA sequence: TGCGCCAGCAGACAACCGGGACAGGGGGCTGGAAAGTATTTT. It translates to CASRQPGQGAGKYF.

V gene TRBV6-5 combines with J gene TRBJ1-2, with D tentatively TRBD1 (5 bases). The CDR3 length is 14 residues. Germline V gene sequence: CDR1 MNHEY, CDR2 SVGAGI. V was pared by 5 bases and J by 1 base, with 11 bases between. CDR3 in DNA: TGTGCCAGCAGTCGGGGGGAACGTAACTATGGCTACACCTTC. Its protein is CASSRGERNYGYTF.